Listed below are T cell receptor beta chains from one sample, sequenced in a study of PD-L1 blockade in urothelial cancer. Using immunoSEQ multiplex PCR, the repertoire was profiled, and TCRdb retains in-frame clones only, with some absent. The sample has approximately 93,000 clones, roughly 80% seen once; the top ten hold under 9.5%. The sample was PBMCs, taken around atezolizumab (anti-PD-L1) treatment. These receptors all stem from a man between 70 and 80 years old with urothelial cancer. Each CDR3 is given with its conserved first and last residue. The D gene is left open where the match is weak. The size field is filled for only some rows; it gives once, few, many or a size class.

-	TRBV28	-	TRBJ2-1	TGTGCCAGCACACCCCGGACATCCTACAATGAGCAGTTCTTC	CASTPRTSYNEQFF
-	TRBV19	-	TRBJ2-2	TGTGCCAGTAGTAAGACATACCACACCGGGGAGCTGTTTTTT	CASSKTYHTGELFF
-	TRBV5-6	-	TRBJ2-2	TGTGCCAGCAGCTTTTGGGGGGGCCGGTACACCGGGGAGCTGTTTTTT	CASSFWGGRYTGELFF
TRBD1	TRBV30	once	TRBJ2-5	TGTGCCTGGAGCGAGGGACAGCAAGAGACCCAGTACTTC	CAWSEGQQETQYF
-	TRBV7-2	once	TRBJ2-7	TGTGCCAGCAGCTTGAATTCGCCGGGGAACGAGCAGTACTTC	CASSLNSPGNEQYF
TRBD2	TRBV5-1	-	TRBJ2-5	TGCGCCAGCAGCAGGAGCGGGGGGGCATTAGAGACCCAGTACTTC	CASSRSGGALETQYF
TRBD2	TRBV5-4	-	TRBJ2-7	TGTGCCAGCAGCTGGGGGGGCAGCGGGAGCTCCTACGAGCAGTACTTC	CASSWGGSGSSYEQYF
-	TRBV2	-	TRBJ1-5	TGTGCCAGCAGGAGAACAGGGATTTGGGGCAATCAGCCCCAGCATTTT	CASRRTGIWGNQPQHF
-	TRBV19	once	TRBJ1-2	TGTGCCCCCTCCGCGAGCGGCTACACCTTC	CAPSASGYTF
-	TRBV7-2	-	TRBJ2-5	TGTGCCAGCAGCCTCCAGACTAGTGGGGGGGAGACCCAGTACTTC	CASSLQTSGGETQYF
-	TRBV10-3	-	TRBJ1-2	TGTGCCATCAGGGGCCGGGACTCCACTTTCTACACCTTC	CAIRGRDSTFYTF
-	TRBV6-4	-	TRBJ2-7	TGTGCCAAGTGGGGACTTTACTACGAGCAGTACTTC	CAKWGLYYEQYF
TRBD2	TRBV7-6	-	TRBJ2-1	TGTGCCAGCAGCGCTAGCGGGGGTACCGGTGAGCAGTTCTTC	CASSASGGTGEQFF
TRBD1	TRBV30	-	TRBJ2-2	TGTGCCTGGAGTGCCCATCGGACAGGGGCTTACGGGGAGCTGTTTTTT	CAWSAHRTGAYGELFF
TRBD1	TRBV7-2	-	TRBJ2-2	TGTGCCAGCAGCCTGACAGGGACCGACACCGGGGAGCTGTTTTTT	CASSLTGTDTGELFF
-	TRBV11-3	-	TRBJ2-7	TGTGCCAGCAGCTTTCGCGGGTTATCCTACGAGCAGTACTTC	CASSFRGLSYEQYF
TRBD2	TRBV28	-	TRBJ2-5	TGTGCCAGCAGGACTAGCGGGGCCATCCAGACCCAGTACTTC	CASRTSGAIQTQYF
-	TRBV11-2	-	TRBJ2-1	TGTGCCAGCAGCTTACTACCGGCCTACAATGAGCAGTTCTTC	CASSLLPAYNEQFF